This is a list of T cell receptor beta chains from one sample in a study of beta chain features in type 1 diabetes. Sequenced by immunoSEQ multiplex PCR; TCRdb stores in-frame clones only, minus some. The sample yields 620,000 or so clones, roughly 15% seen once. What was sequenced was naive CD4+ T cells from blood. The receptors were gathered from a man younger than 35 in good health. Each CDR3 is given with its conserved first and last residue. D genes are given only for firm matches. For some rows the clone size is stated as once, few or many, or as a class when expanded; others skip it.

clone_size: few
d_call: NA
v_call: TRBV30
j_call: TRBJ1-5
cdr3_nt: TGTGCCTGGAGTGTCAGGGGACGTAGCAATCAGCCCCAGCATTTT
cdr3_aa: CAWSVRGRSNQPQHF

clone_size: few
d_call: TRBD1
v_call: TRBV19
j_call: TRBJ1-1
cdr3_nt: TGTGCCAGTAGTGGACAGGGGAACACTGAAGCTTTCTTT
cdr3_aa: CASSGQGNTEAFF

clone_size: NA
d_call: TRBD1
v_call: TRBV6-5
j_call: TRBJ2-3
cdr3_nt: TGTGCCAGCAGCCGGGGACAGGGGTTGCTTATCACGCAGTATTTT
cdr3_aa: CASSRGQGLLITQYF

clone_size: few
d_call: TRBD1
v_call: TRBV19
j_call: TRBJ2-3
cdr3_nt: TGTGCCAGTAACCGAAGGGGGCCAGGGGACACAGATACGCAGTATTTT
cdr3_aa: CASNRRGPGDTDTQYF

clone_size: few
d_call: TRBD2
v_call: TRBV28
j_call: TRBJ2-7
cdr3_nt: TGTGCCAGCAGTAAGGGACTAGCGGGAGGTGCTTACGAGCAGTACTTC
cdr3_aa: CASSKGLAGGAYEQYF

clone_size: few
d_call: TRBD1
v_call: TRBV7-2
j_call: TRBJ1-5
cdr3_nt: TGTGCCAGCAGCTTAGACAGGGGGAGGGGTCAGCCCCAGCATTTT
cdr3_aa: CASSLDRGRGQPQHF

clone_size: few
d_call: TRBD1
v_call: TRBV27
j_call: TRBJ2-7
cdr3_nt: TGTGCCAGCAGTGACAGGGGCTACCCCTACGAGCAGTACTTC
cdr3_aa: CASSDRGYPYEQYF

clone_size: few
d_call: TRBD1
v_call: TRBV28
j_call: TRBJ1-2
cdr3_nt: TGTGCCAGCAGTACTGGACAGGGGGCGGACTATGGCTACACCTTC
cdr3_aa: CASSTGQGADYGYTF

clone_size: NA
d_call: NA
v_call: TRBV28
j_call: TRBJ1-6
cdr3_nt: TGTGCCAGCAGAGGCGGGAATAATTCACCCCTCCACTTT
cdr3_aa: CASRGGNNSPLHF

clone_size: few
d_call: NA
v_call: TRBV19
j_call: TRBJ2-3
cdr3_nt: TGTGCCAGTAGTACTACCGGGACGCGCCTCAGCACGCAGTATTTT
cdr3_aa: CASSTTGTRLSTQYF

clone_size: NA
d_call: TRBD2
v_call: TRBV28
j_call: TRBJ2-7
cdr3_nt: TGTGCCAGCTTAGCCGGGACTAGCGGGAACTACGAGCAGTACTTC
cdr3_aa: CASLAGTSGNYEQYF

clone_size: few
d_call: NA
v_call: TRBV5-4
j_call: TRBJ1-6
cdr3_nt: TGTGCCAGCAGCTGGAGGGAGGGGGGTTCACCCCTCCACTTT
cdr3_aa: CASSWREGGSPLHF

clone_size: few
d_call: TRBD1
v_call: TRBV4-3
j_call: TRBJ1-6
cdr3_nt: TGCGCCAGCAGCCTACAGGGGGACTCACCCCTCCACTTT
cdr3_aa: CASSLQGDSPLHF

clone_size: NA
d_call: TRBD2
v_call: TRBV6-5
j_call: TRBJ2-1
cdr3_nt: TGTGCCAGCAGCCCCGGGACTAGCGGGACCAATGAGCAGTTCTTC
cdr3_aa: CASSPGTSGTNEQFF

clone_size: few
d_call: NA
v_call: TRBV7-6
j_call: TRBJ2-7
cdr3_nt: TGTGCCAGGAAGGGAGGCCACCTATCCTACGAGCAGTACTTC
cdr3_aa: CARKGGHLSYEQYF

clone_size: NA
d_call: NA
v_call: TRBV10-3
j_call: TRBJ2-4
cdr3_nt: TGTGCCATCAGTCAGGCAGGACGTCCCCTCATTCAGTACTTC
cdr3_aa: CAISQAGRPLIQYF

clone_size: NA
d_call: NA
v_call: TRBV27
j_call: TRBJ1-5
cdr3_nt: TGTGCCAGCAGTTCCGGGCTTCTGGGTAATCAGCCCCAGCATTTT
cdr3_aa: CASSSGLLGNQPQHF

clone_size: NA
d_call: NA
v_call: TRBV25-1
j_call: TRBJ1-4
cdr3_nt: TGTGCCAGCAGTGACGGAACAGACTTGAATGAAAAACTGTTTTTT
cdr3_aa: CASSDGTDLNEKLFF

clone_size: few
d_call: TRBD1
v_call: TRBV28
j_call: TRBJ2-5
cdr3_nt: TGTGCCAGCAGTGGACAGGGATGGGAAGAGACCCAGTACTTC
cdr3_aa: CASSGQGWEETQYF

clone_size: NA
d_call: NA
v_call: TRBV5-1
j_call: TRBJ1-2
cdr3_nt: TGCGCCAGCAGCTTACGGGCAGCTCGGGAGGATGGCTACACCTTC
cdr3_aa: CASSLRAAREDGYTF

clone_size: NA
d_call: NA
v_call: TRBV7-8
j_call: TRBJ2-1
cdr3_nt: TGTGCCAGCAGCTTAGAACACAATGAGCAGTTCTTC
cdr3_aa: CASSLEHNEQFF

clone_size: NA
d_call: NA
v_call: TRBV19
j_call: TRBJ2-3
cdr3_nt: TGTGCCAGTAGTATAGGGTTGGGCACAGATACGCAGTATTTT
cdr3_aa: CASSIGLGTDTQYF

clone_size: NA
d_call: NA
v_call: TRBV27
j_call: TRBJ1-2
cdr3_nt: TGTGCCAGCAGTTTGCGGGGTCGGGACTATGGCTACACCTTC
cdr3_aa: CASSLRGRDYGYTF

clone_size: NA
d_call: TRBD1
v_call: TRBV27
j_call: TRBJ1-6
cdr3_nt: TGTGCCAGCAGTTGGGACAGGGAAGGTTCACCCCTCCACTTT
cdr3_aa: CASSWDREGSPLHF

clone_size: NA
d_call: NA
v_call: TRBV14
j_call: TRBJ1-1
cdr3_nt: TGTGCCAGCAGCCAAGGCCAGTGGAACACTGAAGCTTTCTTT
cdr3_aa: CASSQGQWNTEAFF

clone_size: few
d_call: NA
v_call: TRBV6-5
j_call: TRBJ1-5
cdr3_nt: TGTGCCAGCAGTTACTCGAGGGGCGCGGGACAGCCCCAGCATTTT
cdr3_aa: CASSYSRGAGQPQHF

clone_size: NA
d_call: NA
v_call: TRBV6-5
j_call: TRBJ1-2
cdr3_nt: TGTGCCAGCACCCCCGGCTATGGCTACACCTTC
cdr3_aa: CASTPGYGYTF

clone_size: NA
d_call: NA
v_call: TRBV29-1
j_call: TRBJ1-2
cdr3_nt: TGCAGCGTTGGTCCGGGCAACTATGGCTACACCTTC
cdr3_aa: CSVGPGNYGYTF

clone_size: few
d_call: NA
v_call: TRBV5-4
j_call: TRBJ2-2
cdr3_nt: TGTGCCAGCAGCCTCGATCGGAACACCGGGGAGCTGTTTTTT
cdr3_aa: CASSLDRNTGELFF

clone_size: NA
d_call: NA
v_call: TRBV19
j_call: TRBJ2-3
cdr3_nt: TGTGCCAGTAGTATGGGGTTTAGCACAGATACGCAGTATTTT
cdr3_aa: CASSMGFSTDTQYF

clone_size: few
d_call: TRBD1
v_call: TRBV2
j_call: TRBJ2-7
cdr3_nt: TGTGCCAGCAGTTTACTGACAGGGGGCGAGCAGTACTTC
cdr3_aa: CASSLLTGGEQYF

clone_size: few
d_call: TRBD2
v_call: TRBV6-5
j_call: TRBJ2-1
cdr3_nt: TGTGCCAGCAGTTACCGGACTAGCCGGCAGTTCTTC
cdr3_aa: CASSYRTSRQFF

clone_size: NA
d_call: TRBD1
v_call: TRBV29-1
j_call: TRBJ2-6
cdr3_nt: TGCAGCGTTGATCCAGGGGGCGCTTCAGCTGGGGCCAACGTCCTGACTTTC
cdr3_aa: CSVDPGGASAGANVLTF

clone_size: NA
d_call: NA
v_call: TRBV4-3
j_call: TRBJ2-7
cdr3_nt: TGCGCCAGCAGCCAAACAGGTGGAAGCTCCTACGAGCAGTACTTC
cdr3_aa: CASSQTGGSSYEQYF

clone_size: NA
d_call: TRBD2
v_call: TRBV9
j_call: TRBJ2-1
cdr3_nt: TGTGCCAGCAGCGTAGTGTTTACTAGCGCGTACAATGAGCAGTTCTTC
cdr3_aa: CASSVVFTSAYNEQFF

clone_size: NA
d_call: NA
v_call: TRBV7-2
j_call: TRBJ2-2
cdr3_nt: TGTGCCAGCAGCGGAAGCTGGGAGCTGTTTTTT
cdr3_aa: CASSGSWELFF